This T cell receptor (beta chain) was sequenced for a study of blood T cell repertoires in COVID-19. Study-level background: Acute and convalescent COVID-19 specimens originated in the United States, Italy and Spain. Sources were T cells, B-cell-depleted T cells, or PBMCs; the material itself was cDNA or gDNA.

With 4 bases removed from V and 0 bases from J, the gap between germline ends came to 14 bases. Germline CDR1 is SGHRS and CDR2 is YFSETQ. The CDR3 runs to 16 residues. Under the authors' procedure: Amplified reference gene primers provided the basis for estimating nucleated cell counts. Clones were read by immunoSEQ multiplex PCR, and TCRdb kept only the in-frame ones, dropping some. Clonal size and the V and J genes are those of that table, whereas D and trimming came from the DNA. The sample lists more than 250,000 clones, approximately 90% occurring once. This receptor was obtained from a young man with active or convalescent COVID-19. The specimen was peripheral blood. This chain links TRBV5-1 with TRBJ2-1; TRBD2 might be the D (6 bases). This CDR3 reads CASSDGLSLSYNEQFF. The CDR3 nucleotides are TGCGCCAGCAGCGATGGACTATCCCTCTCCTACAATGAGCAGTTCTTC.